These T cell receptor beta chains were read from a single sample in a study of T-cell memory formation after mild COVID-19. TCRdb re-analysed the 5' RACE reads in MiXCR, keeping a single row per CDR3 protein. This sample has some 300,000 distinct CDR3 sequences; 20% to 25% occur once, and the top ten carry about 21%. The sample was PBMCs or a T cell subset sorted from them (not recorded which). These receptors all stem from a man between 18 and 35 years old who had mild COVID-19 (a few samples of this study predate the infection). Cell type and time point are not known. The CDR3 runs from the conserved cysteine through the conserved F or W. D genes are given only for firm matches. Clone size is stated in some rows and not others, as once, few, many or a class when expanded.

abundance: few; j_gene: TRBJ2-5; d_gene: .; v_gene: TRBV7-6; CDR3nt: TGTGCCAGCAGCCCTCGTTCGGCAGGCTACCAAGAGACCCAGTACTTC; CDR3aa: CASSPRSAGYQETQYF
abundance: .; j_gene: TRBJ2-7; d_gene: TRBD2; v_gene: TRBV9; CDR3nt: TGTGCCAGCAGCGCTGGGACTAGCGGGGGATCCTACGAGCAGTACTTC; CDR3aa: CASSAGTSGGSYEQYF
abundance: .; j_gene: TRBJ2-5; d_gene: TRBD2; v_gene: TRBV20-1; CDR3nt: TGCAGTGCTAGAGGACTAGCGGGGGCTTCGTACCAAGAGACCCAGTACTTC; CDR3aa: CSARGLAGASYQETQYF
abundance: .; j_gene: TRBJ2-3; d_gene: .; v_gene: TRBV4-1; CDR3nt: TGCGCCTCGGCCCACGGCCAAAGCACAGATACGCAGTATTTT; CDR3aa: CASAHGQSTDTQYF
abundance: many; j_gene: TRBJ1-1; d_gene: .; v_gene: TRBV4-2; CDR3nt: TGTGCCAGCAGCCAAGCAAGGTTCGAGGTTGGGAAAAGGGATTTCTTT; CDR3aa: CASSQARFEVGKRDFF
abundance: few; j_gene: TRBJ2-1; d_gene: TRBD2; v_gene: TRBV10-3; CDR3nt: TGTGCCATCAGGGGACTAGCGGGGGATCCCTCCTACAATGAGCAGTTCTTC; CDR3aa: CAIRGLAGDPSYNEQFF
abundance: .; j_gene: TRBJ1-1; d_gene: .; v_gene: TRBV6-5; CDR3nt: TGTGCCAGCAGTTCATCAGGTCCGAACACTGAAGCTTTCTTT; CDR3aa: CASSSSGPNTEAFF
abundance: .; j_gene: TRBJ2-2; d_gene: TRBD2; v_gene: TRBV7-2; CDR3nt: TGTGCCAGCATTCTCGGGGGGGCCGGGGAGCTGTTTTTT; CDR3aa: CASILGGAGELFF
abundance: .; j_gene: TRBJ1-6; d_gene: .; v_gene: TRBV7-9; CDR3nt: TGTGCCAGCAGCTTAGGGGGCGTCTATAATTCACCCCTCCACTTT; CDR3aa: CASSLGGVYNSPLHF
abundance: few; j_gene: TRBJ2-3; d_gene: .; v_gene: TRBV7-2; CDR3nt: TGTGCCAGCAACTACGGGGGCGCGCTCACAGATACGCAGTATTTT; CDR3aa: CASNYGGALTDTQYF
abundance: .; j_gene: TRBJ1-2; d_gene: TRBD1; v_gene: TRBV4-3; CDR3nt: TGCGCCAGCAGCCTCGCCCAGGGGGAGACCTATGGCTACACCTTC; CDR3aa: CASSLAQGETYGYTF
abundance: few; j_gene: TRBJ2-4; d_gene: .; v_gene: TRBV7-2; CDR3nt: TGTGCCAGCAGTCCATCTATAGGAAACATTCAGTACTTC; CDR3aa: CASSPSIGNIQYF
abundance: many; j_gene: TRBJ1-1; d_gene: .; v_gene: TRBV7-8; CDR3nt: TGTGCCAGCAGCCTAGGACAGCCAAACACTGAAGCTTTCTTT; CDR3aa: CASSLGQPNTEAFF
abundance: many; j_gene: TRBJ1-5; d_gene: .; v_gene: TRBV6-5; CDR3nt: TGTGCCAGCAAGCCCCAGGGGCGCCTCATTCAGCCCCAGCATTTT; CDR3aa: CASKPQGRLIQPQHF
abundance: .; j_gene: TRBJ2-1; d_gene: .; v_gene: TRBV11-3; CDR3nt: TGTGCCAGCAGTCCCAGGGGGGGCAACTACAATGAGCAGTTCTTC; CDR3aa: CASSPRGGNYNEQFF
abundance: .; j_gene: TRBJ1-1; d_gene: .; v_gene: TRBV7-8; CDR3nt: TGTGCCAGCAGCTCCAGCGGCCTCGAAGCTTTCTTT; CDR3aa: CASSSSGLEAFF
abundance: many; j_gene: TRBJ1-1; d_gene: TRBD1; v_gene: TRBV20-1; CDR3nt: TGCAGTGCGAGCCGGGACAGGGATGAAGCTTTCTTT; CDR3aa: CSASRDRDEAFF